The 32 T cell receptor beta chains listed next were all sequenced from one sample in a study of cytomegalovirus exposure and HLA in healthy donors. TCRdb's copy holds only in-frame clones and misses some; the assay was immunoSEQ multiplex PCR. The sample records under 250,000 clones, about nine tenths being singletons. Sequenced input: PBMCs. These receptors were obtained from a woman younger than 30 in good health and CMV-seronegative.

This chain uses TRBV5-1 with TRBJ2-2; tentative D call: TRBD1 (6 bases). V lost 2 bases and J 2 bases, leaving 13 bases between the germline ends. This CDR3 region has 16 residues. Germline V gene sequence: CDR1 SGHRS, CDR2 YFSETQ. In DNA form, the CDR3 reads TGCGCCAGCAGCTTATTACCGGGACACAACACCGGGGAGCTGTTTTTT. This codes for CASSLLPGHNTGELFF.

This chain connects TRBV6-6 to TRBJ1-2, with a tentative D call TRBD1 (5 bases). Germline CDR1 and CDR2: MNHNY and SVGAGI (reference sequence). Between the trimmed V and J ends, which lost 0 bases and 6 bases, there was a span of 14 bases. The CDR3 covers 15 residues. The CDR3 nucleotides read TGTGCCAGCAGTTACTCACCAGGGAACAAACATGGCTACACCTTC. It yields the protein CASSYSPGNKHGYTF.

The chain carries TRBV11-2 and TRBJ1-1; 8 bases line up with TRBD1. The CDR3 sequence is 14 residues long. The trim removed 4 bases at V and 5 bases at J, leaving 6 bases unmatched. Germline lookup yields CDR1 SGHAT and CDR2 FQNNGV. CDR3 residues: CASSSDRVGTEAFF. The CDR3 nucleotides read TGTGCCAGCAGCTCGGACAGGGTGGGAACTGAAGCTTTCTTT. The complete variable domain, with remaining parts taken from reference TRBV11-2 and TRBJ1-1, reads EAGVAQSPRYKIIEKRQSVAFWCNPISGHATLYWYQQILGQGPKLLIQFQNNGVVDDSQLPKDRFSAERLKGVDSTLKIQPAKLEDSAVYLCASSSDRVGTEAFFGQGTRLTVV.

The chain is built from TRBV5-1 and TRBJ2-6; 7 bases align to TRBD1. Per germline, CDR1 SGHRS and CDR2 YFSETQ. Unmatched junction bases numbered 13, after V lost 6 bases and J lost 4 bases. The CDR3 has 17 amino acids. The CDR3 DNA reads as TGCGCCAGCACCCGACGAATCGAAGGGGGCGGGGCCAACGTCCTGACTTTC. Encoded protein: CASTRRIEGGGANVLTF. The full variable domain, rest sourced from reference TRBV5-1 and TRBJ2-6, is KAGVTQTPRYLIKTRGQQVTLSCSPISGHRSVSWYQQTPGQGLQFLFEYFSETQRNKGNFPGRFSGRQFSNSRSEMNVSTLELGDSALYLCASTRRIEGGGANVLTFGAGSRLTVL.

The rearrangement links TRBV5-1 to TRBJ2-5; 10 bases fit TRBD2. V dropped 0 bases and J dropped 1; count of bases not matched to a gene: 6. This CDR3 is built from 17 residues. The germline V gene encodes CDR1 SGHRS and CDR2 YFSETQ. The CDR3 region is CASSLALGLASQETQYF. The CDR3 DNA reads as TGCGCCAGCAGCTTGGCCCTGGGACTAGCGAGCCAAGAGACCCAGTACTTC.

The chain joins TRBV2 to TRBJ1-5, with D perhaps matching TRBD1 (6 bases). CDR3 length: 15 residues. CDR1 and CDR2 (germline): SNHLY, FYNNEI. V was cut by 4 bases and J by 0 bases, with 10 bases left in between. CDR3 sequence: CASSGTAYSNQPQHF. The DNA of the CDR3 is TGTGCCAGCAGTGGGACAGCGTATAGCAATCAGCCCCAGCATTTT.

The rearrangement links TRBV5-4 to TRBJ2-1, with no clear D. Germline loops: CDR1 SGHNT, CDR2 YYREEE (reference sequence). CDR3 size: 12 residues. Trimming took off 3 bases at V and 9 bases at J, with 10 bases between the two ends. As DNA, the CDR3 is TGTGCCAGCAGCTCGAACCACGGTGAGCAGTTCTTC. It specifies CASSSNHGEQFF.

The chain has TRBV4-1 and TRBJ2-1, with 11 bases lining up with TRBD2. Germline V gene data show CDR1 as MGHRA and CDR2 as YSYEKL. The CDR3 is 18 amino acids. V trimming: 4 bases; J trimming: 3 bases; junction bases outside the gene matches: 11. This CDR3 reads CASSLTTHTSGSYNEQFF. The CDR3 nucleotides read TGCGCCAGCAGCCTCACGACGCATACTAGCGGGAGCTACAATGAGCAGTTCTTC.

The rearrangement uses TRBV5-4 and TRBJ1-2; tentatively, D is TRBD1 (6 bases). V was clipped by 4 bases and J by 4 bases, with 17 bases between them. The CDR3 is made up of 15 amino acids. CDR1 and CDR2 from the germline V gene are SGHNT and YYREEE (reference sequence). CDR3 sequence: CASSPIGGSSYGYTF. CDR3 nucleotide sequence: TGTGCCAGCAGCCCCATAGGGGGAAGTTCCTATGGCTACACCTTC.

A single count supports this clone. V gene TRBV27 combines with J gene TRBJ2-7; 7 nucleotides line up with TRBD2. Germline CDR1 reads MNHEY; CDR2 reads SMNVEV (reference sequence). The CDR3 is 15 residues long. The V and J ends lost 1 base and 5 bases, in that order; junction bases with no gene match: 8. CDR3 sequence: CASSLLFGGGDEQYF. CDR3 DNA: TGTGCCAGCAGTTTATTATTTGGGGGGGGAGACGAGCAGTACTTC.

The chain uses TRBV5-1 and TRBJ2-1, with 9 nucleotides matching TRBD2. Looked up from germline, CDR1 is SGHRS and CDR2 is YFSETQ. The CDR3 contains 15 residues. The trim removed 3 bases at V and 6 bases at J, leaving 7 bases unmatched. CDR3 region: CASSSVAGVGNEQFF. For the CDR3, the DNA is TGCGCCAGCAGCTCCGTAGCGGGAGTCGGCAATGAGCAGTTCTTC.

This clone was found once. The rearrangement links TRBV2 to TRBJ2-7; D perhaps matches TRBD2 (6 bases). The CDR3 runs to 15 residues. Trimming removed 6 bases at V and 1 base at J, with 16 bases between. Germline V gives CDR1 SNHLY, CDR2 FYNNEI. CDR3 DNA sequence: TGTGCCAGCAGCCGCAATAGCGGACCGTCCTACGAGCAGTACTTC. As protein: CASSRNSGPSYEQYF.

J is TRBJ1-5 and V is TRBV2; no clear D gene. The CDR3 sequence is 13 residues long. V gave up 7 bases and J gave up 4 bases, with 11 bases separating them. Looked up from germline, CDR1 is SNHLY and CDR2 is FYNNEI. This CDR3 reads CASTYDINQPQHF. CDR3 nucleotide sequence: TGTGCCAGCACTTATGACATAAATCAGCCCCAGCATTTT.

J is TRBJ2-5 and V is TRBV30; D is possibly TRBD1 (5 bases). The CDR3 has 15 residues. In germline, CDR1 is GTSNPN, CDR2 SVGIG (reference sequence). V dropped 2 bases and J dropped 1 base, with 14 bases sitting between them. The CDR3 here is CAWSHGAGTQETQYF. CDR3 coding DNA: TGTGCCTGGAGTCATGGGGCCGGTACCCAAGAGACCCAGTACTTC. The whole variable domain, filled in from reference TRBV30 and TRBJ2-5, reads SQTIHQWPATLVQPVGSPLSLECTVEGTSNPNLYWYRQAAGRGLQLLFYSVGIGQISSEVPQNLSASRPQDRQFILSSKKLLLSDSGFYLCAWSHGAGTQETQYFGPGTRLLVL.

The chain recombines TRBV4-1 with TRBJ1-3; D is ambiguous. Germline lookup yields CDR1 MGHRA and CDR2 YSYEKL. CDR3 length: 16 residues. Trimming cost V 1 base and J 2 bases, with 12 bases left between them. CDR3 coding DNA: TGCGCCAGCAGCCAAGCGAATGGAGGTACTGGAAACACCATATATTTT. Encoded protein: CASSQANGGTGNTIYF.

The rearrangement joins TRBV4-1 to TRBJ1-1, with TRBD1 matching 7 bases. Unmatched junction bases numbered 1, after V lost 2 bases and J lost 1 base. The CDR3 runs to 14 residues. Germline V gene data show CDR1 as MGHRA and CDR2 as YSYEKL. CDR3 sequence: CASSQPGGNTEAFF. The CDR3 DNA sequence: TGCGCCAGCAGCCAACCAGGGGGGAACACTGAAGCTTTCTTT.

In DNA form, the CDR3 reads TGCGCCAGCAGCCAAGAGTCTAGCGGGAGGGGGGAGACCCAGTACTTC. It codes for CASSQESSGRGETQYF. This chain joins TRBV4-1 and TRBJ2-5; the match to TRBD2 covers 12 bases. The CDR3 contains 16 residues. CDR1 is MGHRA, CDR2 YSYEKL, per germline. V lost 0 bases and J lost 5; bases outside the gene matches: 4.

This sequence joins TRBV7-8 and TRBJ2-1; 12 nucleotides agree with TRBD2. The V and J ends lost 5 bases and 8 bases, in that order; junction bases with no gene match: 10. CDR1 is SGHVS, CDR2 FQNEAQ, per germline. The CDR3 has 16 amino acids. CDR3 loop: CASSPSLAGGPYEQFF. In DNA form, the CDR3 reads TGTGCCAGCAGCCCGAGTCTAGCGGGAGGGCCATATGAGCAGTTCTTC.

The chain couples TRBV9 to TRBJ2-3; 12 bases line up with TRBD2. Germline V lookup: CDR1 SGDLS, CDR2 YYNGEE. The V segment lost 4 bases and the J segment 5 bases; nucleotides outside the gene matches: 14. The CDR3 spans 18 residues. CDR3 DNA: TGTGCCAGCAGCCTCGGACTAGCGGGACCTGGGGGCGGAGATACGCAGTATTTT. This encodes CASSLGLAGPGGGDTQYF.

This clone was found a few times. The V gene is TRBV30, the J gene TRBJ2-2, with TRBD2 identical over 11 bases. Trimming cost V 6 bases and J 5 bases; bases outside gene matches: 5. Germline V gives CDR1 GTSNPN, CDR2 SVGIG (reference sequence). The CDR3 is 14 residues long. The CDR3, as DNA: TGTGCCTGCCCGGGACTAGCGGTAACCGGGGAGCTGTTTTTT. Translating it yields CACPGLAVTGELFF. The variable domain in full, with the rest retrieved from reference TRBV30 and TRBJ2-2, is SQTIHQWPATLVQPVGSPLSLECTVEGTSNPNLYWYRQAAGRGLQLLFYSVGIGQISSEVPQNLSASRPQDRQFILSSKKLLLSDSGFYLCACPGLAVTGELFFGEGSRLTVL.

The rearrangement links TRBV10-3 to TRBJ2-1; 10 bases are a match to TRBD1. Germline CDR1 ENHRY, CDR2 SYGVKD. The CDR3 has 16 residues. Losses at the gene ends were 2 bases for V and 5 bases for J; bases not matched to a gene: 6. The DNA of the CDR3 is TGTGCCATCAGTGAGCCGGGACAGGGGTCCAACAATGAGCAGTTCTTC. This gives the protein CAISEPGQGSNNEQFF.

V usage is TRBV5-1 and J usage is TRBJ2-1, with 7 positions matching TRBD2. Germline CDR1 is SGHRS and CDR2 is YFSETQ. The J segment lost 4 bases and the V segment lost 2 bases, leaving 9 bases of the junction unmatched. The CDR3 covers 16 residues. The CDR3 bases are TGCGCCAGCAGCTTCTTAGCGGGTGGAGGGTACAATGAGCAGTTCTTC. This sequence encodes CASSFLAGGGYNEQFF.

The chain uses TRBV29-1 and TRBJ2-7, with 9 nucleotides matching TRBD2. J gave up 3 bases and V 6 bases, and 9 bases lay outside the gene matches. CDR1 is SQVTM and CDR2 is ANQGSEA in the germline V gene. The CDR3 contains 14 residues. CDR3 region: CSVLGLAGSYEQYF. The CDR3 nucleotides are TGCAGCGTCCTGGGGCTAGCGGGGAGCTACGAGCAGTACTTC.

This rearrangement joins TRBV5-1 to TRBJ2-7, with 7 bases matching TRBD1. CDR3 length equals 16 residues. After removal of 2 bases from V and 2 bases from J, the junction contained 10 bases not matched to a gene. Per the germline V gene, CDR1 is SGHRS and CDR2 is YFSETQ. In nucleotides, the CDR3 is TGCGCCAGCAGCTTAAACCCGGGACAGATGACCTACGAGCAGTACTTC. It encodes CASSLNPGQMTYEQYF.

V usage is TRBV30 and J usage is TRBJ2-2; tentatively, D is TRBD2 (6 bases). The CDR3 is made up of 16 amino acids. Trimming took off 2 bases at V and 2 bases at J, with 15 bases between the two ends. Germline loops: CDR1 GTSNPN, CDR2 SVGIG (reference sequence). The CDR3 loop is CAWSRPLAPNTGELFF. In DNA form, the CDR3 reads TGTGCCTGGAGTCGTCCTCTAGCGCCCAACACCGGGGAGCTGTTTTTT.

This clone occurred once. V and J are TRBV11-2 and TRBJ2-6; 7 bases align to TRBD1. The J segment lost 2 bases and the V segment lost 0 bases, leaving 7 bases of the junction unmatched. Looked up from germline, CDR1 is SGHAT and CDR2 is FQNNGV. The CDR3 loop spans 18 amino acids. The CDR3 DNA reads TGTGCCAGCAGCTTAGATTCCGGGACAGCCACTGGGGCCAACGTCCTGACTTTC. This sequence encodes CASSLDSGTATGANVLTF.

The CDR3 DNA follows: TGTGCCAGCAGCCAAGGCCGGGGTACTGAAGCTTTCTTT. Encoded protein: CASSQGRGTEAFF. This rearrangement joins TRBV4-2 to TRBJ1-1, with unresolved D. Germline CDR1 reads LGHNA; CDR2 reads YNFKEQ. Trimming removed 1 base at V and 5 bases at J, with 8 bases between. The length of the CDR3 is 13 residues.

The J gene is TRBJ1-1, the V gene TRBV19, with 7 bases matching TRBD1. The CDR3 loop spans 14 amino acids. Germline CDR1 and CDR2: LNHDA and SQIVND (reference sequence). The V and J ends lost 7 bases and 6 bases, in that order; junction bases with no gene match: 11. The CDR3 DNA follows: TGTGCCAGTACCCCTCAGGGGGAGTGGGCTGAAGCTTTCTTT. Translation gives CASTPQGEWAEAFF.

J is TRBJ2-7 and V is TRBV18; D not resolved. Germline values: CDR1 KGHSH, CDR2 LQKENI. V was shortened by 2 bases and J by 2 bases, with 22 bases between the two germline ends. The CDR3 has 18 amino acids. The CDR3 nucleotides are TGTGCCAGCTCACCAAGTAAGACACCGCACCCTCACACCTACGAGCAGTACTTC. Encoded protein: CASSPSKTPHPHTYEQYF. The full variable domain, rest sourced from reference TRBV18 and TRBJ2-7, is NAGVMQNPRHLVRRRGQEARLRCSPMKGHSHVYWYRQLPEEGLKFMVYLQKENIIDESGMPKERFSAEFPKEGPSILRIQQVVRGDSAAYFCASSPSKTPHPHTYEQYFGPGTRLTVT.

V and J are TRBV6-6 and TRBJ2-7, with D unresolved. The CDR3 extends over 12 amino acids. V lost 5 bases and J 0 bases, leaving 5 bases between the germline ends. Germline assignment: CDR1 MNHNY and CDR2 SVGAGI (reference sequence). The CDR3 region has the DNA TGTGCCAGCAGTCACAGCTCCTACGAGCAGTACTTC. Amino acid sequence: CASSHSSYEQYF.

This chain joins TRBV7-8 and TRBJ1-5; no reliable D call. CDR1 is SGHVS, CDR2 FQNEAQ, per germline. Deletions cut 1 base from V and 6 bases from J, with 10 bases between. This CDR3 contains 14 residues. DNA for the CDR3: TGTGCCAGCAGCTTAGGAGGGCGGGCTCAGCCCCAGCATTTT. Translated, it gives CASSLGGRAQPQHF.

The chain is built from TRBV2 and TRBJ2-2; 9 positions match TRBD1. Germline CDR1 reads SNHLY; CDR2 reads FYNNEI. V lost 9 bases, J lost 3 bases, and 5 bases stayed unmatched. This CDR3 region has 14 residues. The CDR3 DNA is TGTGCCAGTCAGGACAGGGGAGACACCGGGGAGCTGTTTTTT. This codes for CASQDRGDTGELFF.